This is a list of T cell receptor beta chains from one sample in a study of beta chain features in type 1 diabetes. Sequencing was performed with immunoSEQ multiplex PCR; in TCRdb, only in-frame clones are kept and a portion is missing. The data show about 300,000 clones, with approximately 13% seen just once and 0.013% to 0.015% held by the top ten. The sequencing sample was made of naive CD4+ T cells from blood. These receptors all stem from a woman younger than 30 with type 1 diabetes. CDR3s include the opening cysteine and the closing phenylalanine or tryptophan. Fields, in order: clone size, V gene, J gene, D gene, CDR3 length, CDR3 DNA, CDR3 protein. D genes are given only for firm matches. The size field is filled for only some rows; it gives once, few, many or a size class.

>few|TRBV4-2|TRBJ2-3|TRBD2|16
TGTGCCAGCAGCCAAGATATGGGAGGGGGCACAGATACGCAGTATTTT
CASSQDMGGGTDTQYF
>NA|TRBV28|TRBJ2-1|TRBD2|15
TGTGCCAGCAGTACCGGGACTAGCGGGATGCGTGAGCAGTTCTTC
CASSTGTSGMREQFF
>few|TRBV30|TRBJ2-3|NA|12
TGTGCCTGGAGTGTGGGCGCCTATACGCAGTATTTT
CAWSVGAYTQYF
>NA|TRBV7-9|TRBJ2-3|NA|14
TGTGCCAGCAGCCTGGACAGAGGCACAGATACGCAGTATTTT
CASSLDRGTDTQYF
>few|TRBV7-3|TRBJ2-7|TRBD2|15
TGTGCCAGCAGCTTATCTCGCGGGAGCTCCTACGAGCAGTACTTC
CASSLSRGSSYEQYF
>NA|TRBV5-6|TRBJ2-5|NA|14
TGTGCCAGCAGTATTACACAAAACCAAGAGACCCAGTACTTC
CASSITQNQETQYF
>NA|TRBV5-1|TRBJ1-2|TRBD1|13
TGCGCCAGCAGCTTGGGACAGGGGGATGGCTACACCTTC
CASSLGQGDGYTF
>NA|TRBV30|TRBJ1-4|NA|12
TGTGCCTGGAGTCCCAATACCCAGAGGCTGTTTTTT
CAWSPNTQRLFF
>few|TRBV27|TRBJ2-3|TRBD2|15
TGTGCCAGCACCCGACTAGCGGGAGCCACAGATACGCAGTATTTT
CASTRLAGATDTQYF
>NA|TRBV5-1|TRBJ2-1|NA|13
TGCGCCAGCAGCTTGGCCCTTAGCAATGAGCAGTTCTTC
CASSLALSNEQFF
>few|TRBV4-3|TRBJ2-1|NA|15
TGCGCCAGCAGCCAAGTTGCCGCAGGGTACAATGAGCAGTTCTTC
CASSQVAAGYNEQFF
>NA|TRBV5-1|TRBJ2-4|TRBD1|15
TGCGCCAGCAGCCGATCGACAGGGGGGGAAAACATTCAGTACTTC
CASSRSTGGENIQYF
>NA|TRBV10-3|TRBJ1-2|TRBD1|13
TGTGCCATCAGAGACAGGGGGGGCTATGGCTACACCTTC
CAIRDRGGYGYTF
>few|TRBV7-2|TRBJ1-2|TRBD1|17
TGTGCCAGCAGCTCCACCCCCGGGACAGGGGGATTCTATGGCTACACCTTC
CASSSTPGTGGFYGYTF
>few|TRBV5-4|TRBJ2-7|NA|11
TGTGCCAGCAGCTCATCCTACGAGCAGTACTTC
CASSSSYEQYF
>few|TRBV18|TRBJ1-5|TRBD1|15
TGTGCCAGCTCACCCGGACAGGTTGGGACTCAGCCCCAGCATTTT
CASSPGQVGTQPQHF
>NA|TRBV5-6|TRBJ2-2|NA|15
TGTGCCAGCAGCTTGGAGCCCCACGGGACCGGGGAGCTGTTTTTT
CASSLEPHGTGELFF
>NA|TRBV7-9|TRBJ2-1|NA|15
TGTGCCAGCAGCTTAGGTGACAGTTCCTACAATGAGCAGTTCTTC
CASSLGDSSYNEQFF
>few|TRBV11-2|TRBJ1-1|TRBD1|16
TGTGCCAGCAGCGCCACTGTCGGGACAGGGCGTATAGAAGCTTTCTTT
CASSATVGTGRIEAFF
>NA|TRBV5-1|TRBJ2-1|NA|14
TGCGCCAGGACGGAGGGCCGTTTTGACAATGAGCAGTTCTTC
CARTEGRFDNEQFF
>NA|TRBV29-1|TRBJ1-1|NA|12
TGCAGCGCACAGGGCCCGGGGCCTGAAGCTTTCTTT
CSAQGPGPEAFF
>NA|TRBV28|TRBJ2-7|TRBD1|15
TGTGCCAGCAACCTCTACCGGGACAGGGGCCACGAGCAGTACTTC
CASNLYRDRGHEQYF
>few|TRBV30|TRBJ1-5|NA|12
TGTGCCTGGAGTCGACAGAATCAGCCCCAGCATTTT
CAWSRQNQPQHF
>few|TRBV2|TRBJ1-5|NA|13
TGTGCCAGCAGGCCAGGACATTCGCAGCCCCAGCATTTT
CASRPGHSQPQHF
>few|TRBV15|TRBJ2-1|TRBD2|16
TGTGCCACCAGCAAAGCTTACGGGAGGAACTACAATGAGCAGTTCTTC
CATSKAYGRNYNEQFF
>NA|TRBV7-8|TRBJ2-1|NA|13
TGTGCCAGCAGCTTAGCCTACTACAATGAGCAGTTCTTC
CASSLAYYNEQFF
>NA|TRBV28|TRBJ2-7|TRBD1|17
TGTGCCAGCAGCCCCGCTCCCCCGGGACAGGGGTCCTACGAGCAGTACTTC
CASSPAPPGQGSYEQYF
>few|TRBV30|TRBJ1-2|TRBD1|13
TGTGCCCGATCCCCGGGACAGGGCTATGGCTACACCTTC
CARSPGQGYGYTF
>NA|TRBV18|TRBJ2-5|TRBD2|17
TGTGCCAGCTCAGGCCTCTTAGCGGGAGGGGCTGAAGAGACCCAGTACTTC
CASSGLLAGGAEETQYF
>NA|TRBV28|TRBJ2-3|NA|13
TGTGCCAGCAGTTTAAGAGAGCAGGCAGCGCAGTATTTT
CASSLREQAAQYF
>NA|TRBV27|TRBJ2-7|NA|14
TGTGCCAGCAGTCCATACAGAAGCTCCTACGAGCAGTACTTC
CASSPYRSSYEQYF